This T cell receptor (beta chain) appears in the sequencing data of a study of ipilimumab plus nivolumab after autologous stem cell transplantation. Trimming at V came to 2 bases and at J to 2 bases, leaving 5 bases not matched to a gene. The CDR3 contains 15 residues. CDR1 SGHNT and CDR2 YYREEE come from the germline V gene (reference sequence). Using immunoSEQ multiplex PCR, the repertoire was profiled, and TCRdb retains in-frame clones only, with some absent. The data show fewer than 85,000 clones, about 83% seen once. The chain is built from TRBV5-4 and TRBJ2-3, with TRBD2 matching 7 bases. This TCR came from a male donor with diffuse large B-cell lymphoma. The sample here was PBMCs, taken in a trial of ipilimumab plus nivolumab as post-transplant consolidation. Here the CDR3 DNA reads TGTGCCAGCAGCTTTCTAGCGGCAAACACAGATACGCAGTATTTT. Protein product: CASSFLAANTDTQYF.